Below, one T cell receptor (beta chain) is given with its context. V was cut by 5 bases and J by 3 bases, with 12 bases left in between. The CDR3 length is 14 residues. Germline V gives CDR1 SGHTA, CDR2 FQGNSA. TCRdb re-called the RT-PCR reads through MiXCR, storing one row per CDR3 protein. This table holds some 800,000 distinct CDR3 sequences, 21% found once. The data originate from a study of response to subunit inactivated influenza vaccine. The sequences come from PBMCs from blood, collected roughly 5 days after vaccination. The chain combines TRBV7-2 with TRBJ2-3; D is unresolved. This receptor was obtained from a man aged 45 to 65 who received an inactivated influenza vaccine. As DNA, the CDR3 is TGTGCCAGCAGCCCCCACGCCGGGACAGATACGCAGTATTTT. Encoded protein: CASSPHAGTDTQYF.